Included here is one TCR beta chain sequence, with context. Its specificity is unknown. Other DNA variants within this sample encode the same CDR3. The data belong to a study of cytomegalovirus exposure and HLA in healthy donors. For the study at large: Unique TCR beta sequences numbering approximately 100 million came from around 180 million T cells in an earlier analysis. Study-wide results and caveats: Most observed TCR sequences were rare, whereas some public TCRs were detected in many donors. In a later analysis, V- and J-gene trimming of beta chains associated with a DCLRE1C missense variant, replicated independently.

CDR3 length: 14 amino acids. The germline CDR1 and CDR2 sequences are SEHNR and FQNEAQ (reference sequence). V lost 4 bases and J lost 5, with 11 bases in between. Samples came from healthy bone marrow donors. Primers included in the PCR were 60 Vbeta and 13 Jbeta primers. TCRdb keeps only in-frame clones here, not all; method: immunoSEQ multiplex PCR. The table has around 190,000 clones, over 70% seen once. This sequence was found in a middle-aged man in good health and CMV-seronegative. Sequencing used PBMCs. The chain couples TRBV7-9 to TRBJ1-4, with a possible D match to TRBD1 (6 bases). The CDR3 coding sequence is TGTGCCAGCAGCTCGGACAGAGGCAATGAAAAACTGTTTTTT. It specifies CASSSDRGNEKLFF.